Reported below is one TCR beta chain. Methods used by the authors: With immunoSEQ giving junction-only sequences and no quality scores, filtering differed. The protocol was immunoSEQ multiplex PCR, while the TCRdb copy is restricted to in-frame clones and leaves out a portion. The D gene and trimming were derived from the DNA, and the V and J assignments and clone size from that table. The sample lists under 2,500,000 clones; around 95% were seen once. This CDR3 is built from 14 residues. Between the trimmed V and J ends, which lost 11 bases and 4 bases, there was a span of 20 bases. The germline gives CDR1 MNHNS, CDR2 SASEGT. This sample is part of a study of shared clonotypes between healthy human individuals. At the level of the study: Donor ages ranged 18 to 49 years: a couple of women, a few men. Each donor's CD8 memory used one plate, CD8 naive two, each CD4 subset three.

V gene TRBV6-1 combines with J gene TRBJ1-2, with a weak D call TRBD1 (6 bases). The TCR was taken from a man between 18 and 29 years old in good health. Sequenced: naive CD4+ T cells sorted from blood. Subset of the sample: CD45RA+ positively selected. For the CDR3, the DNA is TGTGCCGGTTCAGCGGGGGCAGCTCGCTATGGCTACACCTTC. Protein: CAGSAGAARYGYTF.